This is a list of T cell receptor beta chains from one sample in a study of identifying expanded T cells in peripheral blood. Sequencing used immunoSEQ multiplex PCR; TCRdb keeps in-frame clones, though not all of them. The sample yields about 78,000 clones, 84% seen once. The source material was blood. The receptor source for this set is a person aged 18 to 70 in good health. CDR3s include the opening cysteine and the closing phenylalanine or tryptophan. Each record gives: clone size, V gene, D gene, J gene, CDR3 DNA, CDR3 protein. D genes are given only for firm matches. Clone size is stated in some rows and not others, as once, few, many or a class when expanded.

once	TRBV6-5	-	TRBJ2-7	TGTGCCAGCAGTTACTCTGGGGGAATCGCCGAGCAGTACTTC	CASSYSGGIAEQYF
-	TRBV28	-	TRBJ2-2	TGTGCCAGCAGTTTATCCCCGCGGGAGCTGTTTTTT	CASSLSPRELFF
-	TRBV4-1	-	TRBJ2-7	TGCGCCAGCAGCCAAGGGACTGGATCCTCCTACGAGCAGTACTTC	CASSQGTGSSYEQYF
-	TRBV5-6	TRBD1	TRBJ2-7	TGTGCCAGCAGCTTAGACAGGGCCCACGAGCAGTACTTC	CASSLDRAHEQYF
-	TRBV7-9	TRBD2	TRBJ2-6	TGTGCCAGCAGCGCGGGGGCTGGGGCCAACGTCCTGACTTTC	CASSAGAGANVLTF
-	TRBV4-3	TRBD2	TRBJ2-1	TGCGCCAGCAGCCAGATAGGGGGACTAGTCTCCAATGAGCAGTTCTTC	CASSQIGGLVSNEQFF
-	TRBV10-3	-	TRBJ2-3	TGTGCCATCAGGGTGGCAGGGGACACAGATACGCAGTATTTT	CAIRVAGDTDTQYF
-	TRBV19	-	TRBJ2-3	TGTGCCAGTAGCCCGGGAGCTTTCACAGATACGCAGTATTTT	CASSPGAFTDTQYF
-	TRBV4-2	-	TRBJ1-4	TGTGCCAGCAGCCAAGATCTTAGGGAAAAACTGTTTTTT	CASSQDLREKLFF
-	TRBV15	TRBD1	TRBJ2-5	TGTGCCACCAGCCCAAACAGGGGGCGGCGGCAAGAGACCCAGTACTTC	CATSPNRGRRQETQYF
-	TRBV28	TRBD1	TRBJ2-1	TGTGCCAGCAGTCCGGGACAGGGGTGGGATGAGCAGTTCTTC	CASSPGQGWDEQFF
-	TRBV19	-	TRBJ1-5	TGTGCCAGCAAACAGGGAAGCGGGCAGCCCCAGCATTTT	CASKQGSGQPQHF
once	TRBV11-3	TRBD2	TRBJ2-1	TGTGCCAGCAGCTTAGGAGCGGGAGTCCACAATGAGCAGTTCTTC	CASSLGAGVHNEQFF
-	TRBV4-2	TRBD2	TRBJ2-2	TGTGCCAGCAGCCAAGATCTATTAGCGGGGACCGGGGAGCTGTTTTTT	CASSQDLLAGTGELFF
-	TRBV6-5	-	TRBJ1-1	TGTGCCAGCAGTTACTCTGGAATTACTGAAGCTTTCTTT	CASSYSGITEAFF
few	TRBV15	-	TRBJ1-2	TGTGCCACCAGCAGAGATTCCTCAGGGTATGCCAACTATGGCTACACCTTC	CATSRDSSGYANYGYTF
-	TRBV7-3	-	TRBJ2-3	TGTGCCAGCAGCGCGGCGTTTGGGCGCACAGATACGCAGTATTTT	CASSAAFGRTDTQYF
-	TRBV4-3	TRBD2	TRBJ2-7	TGCGCCAGCAGCCTCGGATTAGCGGGAGCGAGTTACGAGCAGTACTTC	CASSLGLAGASYEQYF
-	TRBV18	-	TRBJ2-1	TGTGCCAGCTCACCCGGGCCTGAGCAGTTCTTC	CASSPGPEQFF
-	TRBV6-1	-	TRBJ2-5	TGTGCCAGCAGTGCCTCCAGGTGGGCGCAACTCCAAGAGACCCAGTACTTC	CASSASRWAQLQETQYF